This TCR beta chain was retrieved from a study of OX40 agonist ivuxolimab in advanced cancers. Whole-study context: An agonistic human IgG2 monoclonal antibody against OX40 (CD134) was given. Dose-escalation subjects each had hepatocellular carcinoma, melanoma, renal cell or head and neck cancer. Study observations and caveats: Relative to CD4+ cells, CD8+ T cells on average had more expanded clones.

CDR1 and CDR2 from the germline V gene are LNHNV and YYDKDF (reference sequence). The CDR3 totals 13 residues. V lost 1 base to trimming and J lost 8 bases, with 8 bases between them. Remarks on this clone: Its antigen is as yet unknown.

Produced via immunoSEQ multiplex PCR; TCRdb's table is partial and in-frame only. The sample lists 90,000 to 120,000 clones; approximately 90% were seen once. V is TRBV15 and J is TRBJ2-2; no firm D call. The sequence was obtained from an adult with an advanced solid tumor such as melanoma, head and neck, liver or kidney cancer. The input for sequencing was CD4+ or CD8+ T cells sorted from blood, taken in a trial of the OX40 agonist ivuxolimab. The CDR3 DNA follows: TGTGCCACCAGCAGAGGGCAGACTGGGGAGCTGTTTTTT. It codes for CATSRGQTGELFF.